This T cell receptor beta chain was documented in a study of cytomegalovirus exposure and HLA in healthy donors. Primers for the PCR totalled 60 Vbeta and 13 Jbeta. Assay used: immunoSEQ multiplex PCR; TCRdb lists only in-frame clones, some missing. The sample holds 150,000 to 200,000 clones; 70% to 90% are singletons and the top ten take roughly 2.1%. The origin of this receptor is a man aged 18 to 30 in good health and CMV-seropositive. Sequencing was carried out using PBMCs.

CDR3 coding DNA: TGTGCCAGCAGTCTCTCAGAGGGCAAAAACATTCAGTACTTC. It codes for CASSLSEGKNIQYF. This chain connects TRBV4-2 to TRBJ2-4, with a weak D call TRBD2 (5 bases). CDR1 and CDR2 (germline): LGHNA, YNFKEQ. The ends were cut back, 6 bases at V and 3 bases at J, with 12 bases in the middle. The CDR3 sequence is 14 residues long.